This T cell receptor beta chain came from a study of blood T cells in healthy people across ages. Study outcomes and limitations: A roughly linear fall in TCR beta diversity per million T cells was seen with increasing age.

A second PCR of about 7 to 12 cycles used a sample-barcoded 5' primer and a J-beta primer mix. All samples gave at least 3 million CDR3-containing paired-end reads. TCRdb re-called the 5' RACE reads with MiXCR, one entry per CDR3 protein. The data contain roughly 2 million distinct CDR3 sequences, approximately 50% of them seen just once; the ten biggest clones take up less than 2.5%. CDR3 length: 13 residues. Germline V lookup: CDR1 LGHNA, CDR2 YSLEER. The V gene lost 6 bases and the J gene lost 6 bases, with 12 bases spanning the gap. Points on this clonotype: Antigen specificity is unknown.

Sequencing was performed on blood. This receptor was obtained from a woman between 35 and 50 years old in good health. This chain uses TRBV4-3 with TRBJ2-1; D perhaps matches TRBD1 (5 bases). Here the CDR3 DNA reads TGCGCCAGCAGAGGGGTCAGCCGCAATGAGCAGTTCTTC. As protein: CASRGVSRNEQFF.